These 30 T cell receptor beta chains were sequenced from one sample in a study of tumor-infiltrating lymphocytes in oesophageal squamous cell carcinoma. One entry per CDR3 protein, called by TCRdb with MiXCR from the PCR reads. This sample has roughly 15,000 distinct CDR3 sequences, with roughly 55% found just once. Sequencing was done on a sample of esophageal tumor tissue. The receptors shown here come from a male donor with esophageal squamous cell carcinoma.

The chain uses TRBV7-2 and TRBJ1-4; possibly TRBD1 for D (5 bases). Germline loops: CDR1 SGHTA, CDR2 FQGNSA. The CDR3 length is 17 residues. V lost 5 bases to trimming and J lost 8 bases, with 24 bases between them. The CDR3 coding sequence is TGTGCCAGCAGCGAATGGGGCCGGACGGGGATAGGAGAAAAACTGTTTTTT. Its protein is CASSEWGRTGIGEKLFF. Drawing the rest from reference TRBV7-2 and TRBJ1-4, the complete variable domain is GAGVSQSPSNKVTEKGKDVELRCDPISGHTALYWYRQSLGQGLEFLIYFQGNSAPDKSGLPSDRFSAERTGGSVSTLTIQRTQQEDSAVYLCASSEWGRTGIGEKLFFGSGTQLSVL.

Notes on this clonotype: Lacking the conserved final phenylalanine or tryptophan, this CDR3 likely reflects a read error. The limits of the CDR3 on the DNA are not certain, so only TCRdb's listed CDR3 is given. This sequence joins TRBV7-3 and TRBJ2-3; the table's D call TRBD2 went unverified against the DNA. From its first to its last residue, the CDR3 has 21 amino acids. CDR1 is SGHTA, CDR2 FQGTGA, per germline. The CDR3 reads CASSSTGTSGSFFGNEQFFGP.

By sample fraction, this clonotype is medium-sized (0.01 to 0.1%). The CDR3 region has the DNA TGTGCCAGCAGTTACCCGACAGGGTTCACCTACGAGCAGTACTTC. This translates into CASSYPTGFTYEQYF. V and J are TRBV6-2 or TRBV6-3 and TRBJ2-7; 7 bases align to TRBD1. V lost 2 bases, J lost 2 bases, and 6 bases stayed unmatched. This CDR3 has 15 residues. Germline V gene sequence: CDR1 MNHEY, CDR2 SVGEGT.

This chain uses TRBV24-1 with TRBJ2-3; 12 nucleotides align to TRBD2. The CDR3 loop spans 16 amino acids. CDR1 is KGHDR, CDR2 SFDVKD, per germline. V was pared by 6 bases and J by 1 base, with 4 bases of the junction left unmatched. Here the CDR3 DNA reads TGTGCCACCAGTACCCGACTAGCGGGAGGCACAGATACGCAGTATTTT. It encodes CATSTRLAGGTDTQYF.

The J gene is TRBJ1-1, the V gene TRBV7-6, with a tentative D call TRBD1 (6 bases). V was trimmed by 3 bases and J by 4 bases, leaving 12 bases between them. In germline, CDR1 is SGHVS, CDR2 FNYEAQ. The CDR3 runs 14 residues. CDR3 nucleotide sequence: TGTGCCAGCAGCTTCTCAGGGGTGGGCACTGAAGCTTTCTTT. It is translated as CASSFSGVGTEAFF.

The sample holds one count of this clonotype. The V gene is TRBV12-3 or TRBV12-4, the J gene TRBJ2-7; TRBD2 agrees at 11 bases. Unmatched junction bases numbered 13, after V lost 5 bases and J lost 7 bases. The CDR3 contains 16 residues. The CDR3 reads CASSPTSGSRIREQYF. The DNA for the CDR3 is TGTGCCAGCAGTCCAACTAGCGGGAGTCGAATTAGGGAGCAGTACTTC.

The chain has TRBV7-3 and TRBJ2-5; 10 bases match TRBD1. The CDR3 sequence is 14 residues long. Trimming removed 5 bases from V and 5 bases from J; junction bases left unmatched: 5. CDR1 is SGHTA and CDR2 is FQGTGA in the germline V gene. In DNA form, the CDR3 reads TGTGCCAGCAGCGACAGGGGGCCGGGGGAGACCCAGTACTTC. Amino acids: CASSDRGPGETQYF.

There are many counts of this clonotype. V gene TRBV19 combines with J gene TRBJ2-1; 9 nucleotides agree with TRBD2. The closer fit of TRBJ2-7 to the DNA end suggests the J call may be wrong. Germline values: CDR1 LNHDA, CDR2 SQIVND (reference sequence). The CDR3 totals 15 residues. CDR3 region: CASTLSGSTYNEQYF. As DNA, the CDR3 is TGTGCCAGTACCCTTAGCGGGAGCACCTACAATGAGCAGTACTTC.

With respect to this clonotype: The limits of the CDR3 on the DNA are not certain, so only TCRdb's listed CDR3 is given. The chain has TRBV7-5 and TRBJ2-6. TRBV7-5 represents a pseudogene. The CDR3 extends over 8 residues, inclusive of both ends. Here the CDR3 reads CISVPAAF.

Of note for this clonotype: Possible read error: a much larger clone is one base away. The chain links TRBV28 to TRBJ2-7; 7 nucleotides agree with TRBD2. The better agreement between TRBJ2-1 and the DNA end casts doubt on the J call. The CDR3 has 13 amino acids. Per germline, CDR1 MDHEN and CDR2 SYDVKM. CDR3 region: CASSFGLVLEQFF. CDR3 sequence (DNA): TGTGCCAGCAGTTTCGGACTAGTACTCGAGCAGTTCTTC.

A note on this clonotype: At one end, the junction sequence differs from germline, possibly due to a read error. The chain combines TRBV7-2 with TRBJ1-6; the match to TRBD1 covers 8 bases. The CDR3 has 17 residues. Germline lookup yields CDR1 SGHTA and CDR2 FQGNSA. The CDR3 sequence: CASTGGSKGSYNSPLHF. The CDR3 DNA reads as TGTGCCAGTACAGGGGGATCTAAGGGCTCCTATAATTCACCCCTCCACTTC.

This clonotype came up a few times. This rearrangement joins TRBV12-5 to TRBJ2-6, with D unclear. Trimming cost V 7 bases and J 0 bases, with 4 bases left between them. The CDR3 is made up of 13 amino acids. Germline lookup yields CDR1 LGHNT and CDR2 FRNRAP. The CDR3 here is CASAPSGANVLTF. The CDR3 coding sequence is TGTGCTAGTGCCCCCTCTGGGGCCAACGTCCTGACTTTC.

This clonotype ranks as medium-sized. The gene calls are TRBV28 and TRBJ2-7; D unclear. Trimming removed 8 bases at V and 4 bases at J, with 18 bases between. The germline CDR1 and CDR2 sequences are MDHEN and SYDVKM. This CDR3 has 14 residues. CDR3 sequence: CASSTPGSWYEQYF. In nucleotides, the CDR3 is TGTGCCAGCTCCACCCCCGGCAGTTGGTACGAGCAGTACTTC.

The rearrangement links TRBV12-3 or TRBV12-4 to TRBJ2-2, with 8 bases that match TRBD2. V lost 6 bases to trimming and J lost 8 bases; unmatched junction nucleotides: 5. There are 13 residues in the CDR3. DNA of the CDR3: TGTGCCAGCAGGAGCGGGAGCTTAGGGGAGCTGTTTTTT. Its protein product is CASRSGSLGELFF.

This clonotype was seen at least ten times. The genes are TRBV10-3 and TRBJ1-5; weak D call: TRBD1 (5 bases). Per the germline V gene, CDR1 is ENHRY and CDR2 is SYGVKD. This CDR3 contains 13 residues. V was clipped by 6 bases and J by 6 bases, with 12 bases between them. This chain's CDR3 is CAIRGGRGQPQHF. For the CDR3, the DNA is TGTGCCATCAGGGGGGGGAGGGGTCAGCCCCAGCATTTT.

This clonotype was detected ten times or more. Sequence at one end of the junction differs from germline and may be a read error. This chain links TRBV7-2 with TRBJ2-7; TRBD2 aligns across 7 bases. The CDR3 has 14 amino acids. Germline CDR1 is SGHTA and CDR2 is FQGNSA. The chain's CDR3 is CASTLAAGANEQYF. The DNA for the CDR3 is TGTGCCAGCACCTTAGCGGCGGGAGCGAACGAGCAGTACTTC.

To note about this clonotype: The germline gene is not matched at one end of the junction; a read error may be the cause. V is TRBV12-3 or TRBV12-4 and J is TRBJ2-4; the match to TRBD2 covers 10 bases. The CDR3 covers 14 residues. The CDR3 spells CASRRNLAGDEQYF. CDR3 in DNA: TGTGCCAGCAGGCGTAACCTAGCGGGAGACGAGCAGTACTTT.

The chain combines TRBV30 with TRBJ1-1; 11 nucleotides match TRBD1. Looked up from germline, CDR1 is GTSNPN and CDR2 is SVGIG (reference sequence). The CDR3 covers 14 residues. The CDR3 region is CAKRDRGVNTEAFF. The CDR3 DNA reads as TGTGCGAAGAGGGACAGGGGGGTGAACACTGAAGCTTTCTTT.

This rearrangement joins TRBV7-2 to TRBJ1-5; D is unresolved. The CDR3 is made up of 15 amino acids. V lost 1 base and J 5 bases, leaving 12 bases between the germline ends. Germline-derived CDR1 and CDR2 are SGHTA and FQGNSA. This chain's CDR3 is CASSLVAGEDQPQHF. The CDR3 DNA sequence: TGTGCCAGCAGCTTAGTGGCAGGAGAGGATCAGCCCCAGCATTTT.

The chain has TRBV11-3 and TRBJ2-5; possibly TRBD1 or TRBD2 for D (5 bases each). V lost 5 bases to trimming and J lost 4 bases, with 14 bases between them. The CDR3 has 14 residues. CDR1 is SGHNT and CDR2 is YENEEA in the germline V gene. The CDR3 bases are TGTGCCAGCAGCACCCGGGGCTGGGGAGAGACCCAGTACTTC. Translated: CASSTRGWGETQYF.

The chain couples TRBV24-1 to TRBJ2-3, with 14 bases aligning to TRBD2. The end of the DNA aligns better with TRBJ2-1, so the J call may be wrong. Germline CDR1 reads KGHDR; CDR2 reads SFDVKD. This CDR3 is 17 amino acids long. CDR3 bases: TGTGCCACCAGTGATTTGGGGACTAGCGGGAGTTTCATTGAGCAGTTCTTC. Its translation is CATSDLGTSGSFIEQFF.

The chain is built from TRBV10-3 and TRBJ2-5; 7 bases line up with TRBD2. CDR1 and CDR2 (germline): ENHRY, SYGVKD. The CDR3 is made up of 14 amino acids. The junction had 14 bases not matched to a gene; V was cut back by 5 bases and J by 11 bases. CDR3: CAISSGDLAGEQYF. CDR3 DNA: TGTGCCATCAGTAGCGGGGACTTAGCGGGTGAGCAGTACTTC.

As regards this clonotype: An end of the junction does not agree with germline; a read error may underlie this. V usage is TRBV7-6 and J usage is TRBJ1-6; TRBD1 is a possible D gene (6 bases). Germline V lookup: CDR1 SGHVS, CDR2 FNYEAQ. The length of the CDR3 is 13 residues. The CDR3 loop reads CASSGTSNSPLHF. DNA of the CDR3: TGTGCCAGCAGCGGGACATCTAATTCACCCCTCCACTTC. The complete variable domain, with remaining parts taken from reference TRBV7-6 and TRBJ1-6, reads GAGVSQSPRYKVTKRGQDVALRCDPISGHVSLYWYRQALGQGPEFLTYFNYEAQQDKSGLPNDRFSAERPEGSISTLTIQRTEQRDSAMYRCASSGTSNSPLHFGNGTRLTVT.

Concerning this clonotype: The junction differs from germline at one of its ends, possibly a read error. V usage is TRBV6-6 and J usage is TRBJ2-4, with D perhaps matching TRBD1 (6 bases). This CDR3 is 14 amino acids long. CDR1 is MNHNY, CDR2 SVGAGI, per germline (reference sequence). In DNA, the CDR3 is TGTGCCAGCAGTTACGGGCAGGGGAGTACTTCCCTCCACTTC. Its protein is CASSYGQGSTSLHF.

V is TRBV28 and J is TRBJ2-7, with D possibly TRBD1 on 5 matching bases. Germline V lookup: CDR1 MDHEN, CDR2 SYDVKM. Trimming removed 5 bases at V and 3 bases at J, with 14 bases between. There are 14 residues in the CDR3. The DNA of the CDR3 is TGTGCCAGCAGTCCAGTAGGAAGGGGCTACGAGCAGTACTTC. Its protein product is CASSPVGRGYEQYF.

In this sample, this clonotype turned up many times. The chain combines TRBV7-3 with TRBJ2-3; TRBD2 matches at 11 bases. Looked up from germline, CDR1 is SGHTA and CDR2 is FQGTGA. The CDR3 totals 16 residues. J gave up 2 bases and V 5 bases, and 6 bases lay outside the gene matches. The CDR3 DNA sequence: TGTGCCAGCAGCACCGGACTAGCGGGTCACACAGATACGCAGTATTTT. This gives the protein CASSTGLAGHTDTQYF.

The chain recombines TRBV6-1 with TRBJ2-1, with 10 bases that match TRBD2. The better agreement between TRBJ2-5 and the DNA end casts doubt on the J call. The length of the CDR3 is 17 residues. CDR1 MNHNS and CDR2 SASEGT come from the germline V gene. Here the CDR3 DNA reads TGTGCCAGCAGTGAAGGGGTAGCGGGGGGACTCCAAGAGACCCAGTACTTC. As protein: CASSEGVAGGLQETQYF.

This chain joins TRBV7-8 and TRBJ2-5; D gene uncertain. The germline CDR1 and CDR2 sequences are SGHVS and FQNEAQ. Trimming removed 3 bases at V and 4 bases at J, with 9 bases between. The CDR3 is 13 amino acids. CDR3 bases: TGTGCCAGCAGCTTTTCGGGCGGAGAGACCCAGTACTTC. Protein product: CASSFSGGETQYF.

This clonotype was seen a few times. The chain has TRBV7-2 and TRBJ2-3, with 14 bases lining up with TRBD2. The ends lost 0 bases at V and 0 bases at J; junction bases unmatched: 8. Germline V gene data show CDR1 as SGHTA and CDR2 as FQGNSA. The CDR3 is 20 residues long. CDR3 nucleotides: TGTGCCAGCAGCTTAGCCCCCGGACTAGCGGGAGGTGCTAGCACAGATACGCAGTATTTT. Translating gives CASSLAPGLAGGASTDTQYF. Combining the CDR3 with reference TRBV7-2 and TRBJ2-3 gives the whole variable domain GAGVSQSPSNKVTEKGKDVELRCDPISGHTALYWYRQSLGQGLEFLIYFQGNSAPDKSGLPSDRFSAERTGGSVSTLTIQRTQQEDSAVYLCASSLAPGLAGGASTDTQYFGPGTRLTVL.

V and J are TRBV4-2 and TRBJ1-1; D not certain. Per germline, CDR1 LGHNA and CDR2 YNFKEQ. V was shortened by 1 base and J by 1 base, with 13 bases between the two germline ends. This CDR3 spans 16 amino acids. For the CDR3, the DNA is TGTGCCAGCAGCCAAGCCGACCGGACGGAGAACACTGAAGCTTTCTTT. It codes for CASSQADRTENTEAFF.